This T cell receptor (beta chain) was sequenced in a study of CD8 T cells in ankylosing spondylitis. Overall study findings and caveats: Researchers reportedly found disease-linked clones significantly enriched in matched ankylosing spondylitis synovial fluid.

The V and J ends lost 4 bases and 2 bases respectively, with 18 bases between them. This CDR3 region has 16 residues. Germline assignment: CDR1 SGHRS and CDR2 YFSETQ. This clonotype was seen many times. Its antigen is not known. Quantitative molecular-barcoded 5'-RACE generated the TCR beta libraries. From the 5' RACE reads, TCRdb called clonotypes with MiXCR, one entry per CDR3 protein. Of around 300,000 distinct CDR3 sequences listed, 11% are singletons. The sample was blood, either unsorted or a sorted T cell fraction (not recorded which). This receptor was identified in a female donor with ankylosing spondylitis or in good health (not recorded which). The V gene is TRBV5-1, the J gene TRBJ2-5; D is uncertain. CDR3 coding DNA: TGCGCCAGCAGCCTCACCGGGCCTCACTTACAAGAGACCCAGTACTTC. This codes for CASSLTGPHLQETQYF.